One sample yielded the 27 T cell receptor beta chains listed below, sequenced in a study of molecular identifiers for immune sequencing clone quantification (dated 2018 in TCRdb). Preparation of the library involved PCR. These reads were obtained on a NextSeq 500. The public reads were quality trimmed at Q25 with fastp and then assembled into clones with MiXCR by TCRdb, keeping productive beta chains. Rows with one shared CDR3 protein collapse into an entry with the most common genes and DNA. The table for this sample lists roughly 320,000 distinct CDR3 sequences; roughly 24% of them were counted only once. Roughly 0.7% of the sample belongs to the ten largest clones. Sample: naive CD8+ T cells from blood, with Jurkat cell RNA spiked in. The sample's cell subset or site label, in plain terms: FACS-sorted CD8+CD4-CCR7+CD45RA+ naive T cells. These receptors came from a human donor in good health. Some libraries in this study had Jurkat cell RNA spiked in.

This clonotype has a count of ten or more. The V and J genes are TRBV6-1 and TRBJ2-6; tentatively, D is TRBD1 (5 bases). V was pared by 3 bases and J by 0 bases, with 12 bases between. The CDR3 is 17 amino acids. Germline assignment: CDR1 MNHNS and CDR2 SASEGT. The CDR3 DNA is TGTGCCAGCAGTGAGAGCCGGCAGGGCTCTGGGGCCAACGTCCTGACTTTC. It codes for CASSESRQGSGANVLTF.

This clonotype was observed a few times. The V call is TRBV12-3 or TRBV12-4, the J call TRBJ1-1; D is possibly TRBD1 (6 bases). The CDR3 is 12 residues long. V was clipped by 8 bases and J by 6 bases, with 13 bases between them. The CDR3 DNA reads TGTGCCAGCCGGGACACCCACCCTGAAGCTTTCTTT. It translates to CASRDTHPEAFF.

This clonotype was picked up one time. This sequence may be a read error, since a much larger clone differs from it by one base. The chain is built from TRBV6-2 or TRBV6-3 and TRBJ2-5, with 7 positions matching TRBD2. In germline, CDR1 is MNHEY, CDR2 SVGEGT. The CDR3 contains 13 residues. V was pared by 8 bases and J by 1 base, with 4 bases of the junction left unmatched. The CDR3, as DNA: TGTGCCAGCGGGGACTACCTCCAAGAGACCCAGTACTTC. Protein sequence: CASGDYLQETQYF.

The table lists this clonotype with a few counts. V and J are TRBV7-9 and TRBJ1-4; tentative D call: TRBD1 (5 bases). CDR1 is SEHNR and CDR2 is FQNEAQ in the germline V gene (reference sequence). V was clipped by 6 bases and J by 5 bases, with 19 bases between them. This CDR3 region has 16 residues. CDR3 in DNA: TGTGCCAGCAGGCATGCACCAACAGGAAACAATGAAAAACTGTTTTTT. Translation gives CASRHAPTGNNEKLFF.

The table lists this clonotype with a few counts. The chain employs TRBV7-9 and TRBJ2-2; 7 nucleotides align to TRBD1. The V and J ends lost 6 bases and 7 bases, in that order; junction bases with no gene match: 5. This CDR3 region has 13 residues. The germline CDR1 and CDR2 sequences are SEHNR and FQNEAQ (reference sequence). CDR3 sequence reads: CASRRQGFGELFF. The CDR3 region has the DNA TGTGCCAGCAGGAGACAGGGTTTCGGGGAGCTGTTTTTT.

This clonotype has only one observation. Being one base from a much bigger clone, this may be a read error. V is TRBV6-2 or TRBV6-3 and J is TRBJ1-5, with TRBD1 identical over 7 bases. Germline loops: CDR1 MNHEY, CDR2 SVGEGT. The CDR3 is made up of 14 amino acids. Written as DNA, the CDR3 is TGTGTCAGCAGCACTACAGGGGGCAATCAGCCCCAGCATTTT. Its translation: CVSSTTGGNQPQHF.

The rearrangement joins TRBV6-2 or TRBV6-3 to TRBJ2-1, with D possibly TRBD2 on 6 matching bases. Germline CDR1 reads MNHEY; CDR2 reads SVGEGT. CDR3 length: 15 amino acids. Deletions cut 6 bases from V and 2 bases from J, with 14 bases between. The CDR3 DNA reads TGTGCCAGCAGCATTACGCGGGGACCCTACAATGAGCAGTTCTTC. Amino acid sequence: CASSITRGPYNEQFF.

This clonotype has a count of ten or more. The chain has TRBV5-1 and TRBJ2-3; D possibly corresponds to TRBD2 (6 bases). The CDR3 runs to 15 residues. V was trimmed by 7 bases and J by 2 bases, leaving 17 bases between them. Germline loops: CDR1 SGHRS, CDR2 YFSETQ. CDR3 DNA: TGCGCCAGCGCCAAATCGGGGGTCCCCACAGATACGCAGTATTTT. This gives the protein CASAKSGVPTDTQYF.

This clonotype was seen just once. The chain is built from TRBV12-3 or TRBV12-4 and TRBJ1-5; D unclear. The CDR3 covers 15 residues. V was shortened by 1 base and J by 5 bases, with 12 bases between the two germline ends. The DNA for the CDR3 is TGTGCCAGCAGTTTAGGGCACCTCGGGGATCAGCCCCAGCATTTT. Its protein product is CASSLGHLGDQPQHF.

The chain uses TRBV5-1 and TRBJ2-2, with D hard to call. V lost 0 bases to trimming and J lost 5 bases, with 8 bases between them. Germline values: CDR1 SGHRS, CDR2 YFSETQ. This CDR3 region has 14 residues. CDR3 in amino acids: CASSLGHQTGELFF. The CDR3, as DNA: TGCGCCAGCAGCTTGGGACATCAGACCGGGGAGCTGTTTTTT.

This clonotype was found many times. CDR3 coding DNA: TGCGCCAGCAGCTTTGACAGGGGTGATGGGAGCACTGAAGCTTTCTTT. As protein: CASSFDRGDGSTEAFF. The V gene is TRBV5-1, the J gene TRBJ1-1, with 8 bases fitting TRBD1. This CDR3 is 16 amino acids long. The J segment lost 4 bases and the V segment lost 2 bases, leaving 10 bases of the junction unmatched. The germline gives CDR1 SGHRS, CDR2 YFSETQ.

This clonotype was detected ten times or more. The chain has TRBV4-3 and TRBJ2-7; TRBD1 agrees at 7 bases. There are 15 residues in the CDR3. The germline gives CDR1 LGHNA, CDR2 YSLEER. Losses at the gene ends were 3 bases for V and 4 bases for J; bases not matched to a gene: 9. CDR3 amino acids: CASSQNRDRGYEQYF. The CDR3 DNA follows: TGCGCCAGCAGCCAGAACCGGGACAGAGGATACGAGCAGTACTTC.

As concerns this clonotype: A much larger clone sits a single nucleotide away, making a read error possible. V is TRBV9 and J is TRBJ2-2, with 7 bases identical to TRBD2. CDR1 and CDR2 from the germline V gene are SGDLS and YYNGEE. The CDR3 is 15 amino acids. The CDR3 coding sequence is TGTGCCAGCAGCGTGTCGCGGGGGTCAACCGGGGAGCTGCTTTTT. This gives the protein CASSVSRGSTGELLF.

This clonotype was detected only once. This sequence may be a read error, since a much larger clone differs from it by one base. The rearrangement uses TRBV7-2 and TRBJ1-1; the match to TRBD1 covers 12 bases. The CDR3 contains 15 residues. The germline gives CDR1 SGHTA, CDR2 FQGNSA. Trimming removed 1 base from V and 10 bases from J; junction bases left unmatched: 7. The CDR3: CASSLVGTGGPAAFF. In DNA, the CDR3 is TGTGCCAGCAGCTTAGTAGGGACAGGGGGCCCTGCAGCTTTCTTT.

Only a few counts were recorded for this clonotype. CDR3 residues: CASSGGIWYTEAFF. The CDR3 DNA reads TGCGCCAGCTCAGGGGGCATTTGGTACACTGAAGCTTTCTTT. The V gene is TRBV23-1, the J gene TRBJ1-1; 8 bases align to TRBD1. TRBV23-1 is an open reading frame, and its role is uncertain. CDR3 size: 14 residues. Trimming removed 8 bases from V and 3 bases from J; junction bases left unmatched: 8.

The chain links TRBV5-1 to TRBJ2-7; 8 positions match TRBD1. From germline, CDR1 is SGHRS and CDR2 YFSETQ. The V gene end was trimmed by 0 bases and the J gene end by 3 bases; junction bases not matched to a gene: 8. CDR3 length: 16 amino acids. CDR3 in DNA: TGCGCCAGCAGCTTGGGACCACAGGGGGGATACTACGAGCAGTACTTC. Protein sequence: CASSLGPQGGYYEQYF.

This clonotype showed up just a few times. Sequence at one end of the junction differs from germline and may be a read error. The rearrangement joins TRBV28 to TRBJ2-4, with 7 positions matching TRBD1. Per the germline V gene, CDR1 is MDHEN and CDR2 is SYDVKM. The CDR3 has 17 residues. Written as DNA, the CDR3 is TGTGCCAGCAGTCCACCGACAGGGATCAAAGCCAAAACCATTCAGTACTTC. Translation gives CASSPPTGIKAKTIQYF.

Regarding this clonotype: This may be a read error, as it is one base from a much larger clone. The V and J genes are TRBV5-1 and TRBJ2-7; D remains unclear. V dropped 3 bases and J dropped 2 bases, with 12 bases sitting between them. The germline V gene has CDR1 SGHRS and CDR2 YFSETQ. The length of the CDR3 is 14 residues. The CDR3 loop is CASSYSGPTYEQYF. The CDR3 nucleotides read TGCGCCAGCAGCTATTCCGGACCAACCTACGAGCAGTACTTC.

V and J are TRBV12-3 or TRBV12-4 and TRBJ2-7, with D possibly matching TRBD2 (6 bases). The CDR3 loop spans 14 amino acids. The V and J ends lost 4 bases and 4 bases respectively, with 14 bases between them. CDR3 region: CASSYTGSRYEQYF. In nucleotides, the CDR3 is TGTGCCAGCAGTTATACCGGGAGCCGGTACGAGCAGTACTTC.

This clonotype was detected only a few times. The V call is TRBV4-1, the J call TRBJ1-4; D gene uncertain. CDR3 length equals 16 residues. Germline CDR1 reads MGHRA; CDR2 reads YSYEKL. V lost 1 base to trimming and J lost 5 bases, with 14 bases between them. This CDR3 is CASSQAYTARNEKLFF. The DNA for the CDR3 is TGCGCCAGCAGCCAAGCCTATACCGCAAGGAATGAAAAACTGTTTTTT.

At least ten counts were recorded for this clonotype. V usage is TRBV6-5 and J usage is TRBJ1-1, with 7 bases lining up with TRBD1. The CDR3 is 14 amino acids. Unmatched junction bases numbered 7, after V lost 6 bases and J lost 3 bases. Per germline, CDR1 MNHEY and CDR2 SVGAGI. Here the CDR3 reads CASSVQGEDTEAFF. The CDR3 region has the DNA TGTGCCAGCAGCGTCCAGGGGGAGGACACTGAAGCTTTCTTT.

This sequence joins TRBV10-3 and TRBJ2-6; 12 nucleotides align to TRBD1. Trimming removed 6 bases from V and 1 base from J; junction bases left unmatched: 10. Per germline, CDR1 ENHRY and CDR2 SYGVKD. The CDR3 runs 19 residues. In DNA form, the CDR3 reads TGTGCCATCAGGGGGACAGGGGGCTTAATCTCGTCTGGGGCCAACGTCCTGACTTTC. This translates into CAIRGTGGLISSGANVLTF.

The chain links TRBV7-6 to TRBJ1-5; a weak D match, TRBD1 (6 bases). V dropped 1 base and J dropped 5 bases, with 12 bases sitting between them. CDR3 size: 15 residues. CDR1 and CDR2 (germline): SGHVS, FNYEAQ. The CDR3 spells CASSLGWGADQPQHF. As DNA, the CDR3 is TGTGCCAGCAGCTTAGGGTGGGGGGCCGATCAGCCCCAGCATTTT.

The table lists this clonotype with a few counts. The chain couples TRBV12-3 or TRBV12-4 to TRBJ2-2, with TRBD2 matching over 10 bases. V lost 4 bases, J lost 0 bases, and 5 bases stayed unmatched. CDR3 length equals 17 residues. CDR3 region: CASSSLAGAANTGELFF. The CDR3 coding sequence is TGTGCCAGCAGTTCCCTAGCGGGGGCCGCGAACACCGGGGAGCTGTTTTTT.

This clonotype appeared a single time. A much larger clone lies one base from this, so it may be a read error. The CDR3 bases are TGTGCCAGCAGCTCACCGGGGACAGGGGGCCAGTACTTC. It is translated as CASSSPGTGGQYF. The chain employs TRBV7-9 and TRBJ2-4; TRBD1 matches 12 bases. J lost 13 bases, V lost 4 bases, and 5 bases had no gene match. The CDR3 sequence is 13 residues long. Per germline, CDR1 SEHNR and CDR2 FQNEAQ (reference sequence).

Many counts were recorded for this clonotype. The CDR3 DNA reads as TGTGCCAGCAGTTTGACCCTGAACACTGAAGCTTTCTTT. It yields the protein CASSLTLNTEAFF. The gene calls are TRBV28 and TRBJ1-1, with no clear D. Germline V CDR1 and CDR2: MDHEN, SYDVKM. Trimming left V 3 bases short and J 0 bases short, with 5 bases between. This CDR3 has 13 residues.

A few counts support this clonotype. This sequence joins TRBV4-3 and TRBJ1-2; 9 bases are shared with TRBD1. CDR1 and CDR2 from the germline V gene are LGHNA and YSLEER. Losses at the gene ends were 0 bases for V and 8 bases for J; bases not matched to a gene: 16. The CDR3 spans 18 residues. Here the CDR3 DNA reads TGCGCCAGCAGCCAAGATCAGGTGGGGACAGGGTTTGTTCAAGGCTACACCTTC. This encodes CASSQDQVGTGFVQGYTF.